Presented here are 3 T cell receptor beta chains from one specimen sequenced in a study of shared clonotypes between healthy human individuals. The assay was immunoSEQ multiplex PCR, and TCRdb's table has in-frame clones only and misses some. The sample includes approximately 1.5 million clones, around 98.5% of them seen just once. Sequencing was done on a sample of naive CD4+ T cells sorted from blood. Described subset: CD45RA+ positively selected. These receptors all stem from a man aged 30 to 39 in good health.

DNA of the CDR3: TGTGCCAGCCATTCGACAGGCTCAACTAATGAAAAACTGTTTTTT. It translates to CASHSTGSTNEKLFF. J is TRBJ1-4 and V is TRBV6-6, with D perhaps TRBD1 (6 bases). The V end was cut by 8 bases, the J end by 0 bases, with 13 bases between. Germline V gives CDR1 MNHNY, CDR2 SVGAGI (reference sequence). The CDR3 sequence is 15 residues long.

Turning to this clone: This sample includes further DNA sequences coding for the same CDR3. The chain has TRBV28 and TRBJ2-7; 9 bases line up with TRBD2. With V trimmed by 5 bases and J by 0 bases, 8 bases remained unmatched. The CDR3 contains 16 residues. The germline V gene has CDR1 MDHEN and CDR2 SYDVKM. CDR3 coding DNA: TGTGCCAGCAGTCCGAGCGGGAGGCCGAGCTCCTACGAGCAGTACTTC. It translates to CASSPSGRPSSYEQYF.

The chain links TRBV6-6 to TRBJ2-3; D is ambiguous. Trimming removed 2 bases at V and 4 bases at J, with 7 bases between. The germline V gene has CDR1 MNHNY and CDR2 SVGAGI (reference sequence). This CDR3 comprises 13 residues. Here the CDR3 DNA reads TGTGCCAGCAGTTACCTTTGGGCAGATACGCAGTATTTT. Translation: CASSYLWADTQYF.